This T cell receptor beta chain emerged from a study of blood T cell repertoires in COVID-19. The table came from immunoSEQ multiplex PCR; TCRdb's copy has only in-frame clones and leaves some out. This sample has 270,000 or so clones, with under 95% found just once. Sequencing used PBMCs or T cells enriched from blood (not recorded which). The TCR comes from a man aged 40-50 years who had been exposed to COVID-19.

DNA of the CDR3: TGTGCCAGCACCTTACTCCCGGGATCTAGCAATCAGCCCCAGCATTTT. Protein product: CASTLLPGSSNQPQHF. The rearrangement links TRBV28 to TRBJ1-5; no definite D call. CDR1 is MDHEN, CDR2 SYDVKM, per germline. Trimming took 7 bases from V and 0 from J, leaving 16 bases between them. The CDR3 has 16 amino acids.